Listed below are T cell receptor beta chains from one sample, sequenced in a study of blood T cells in healthy people across ages. TCRdb independently ran MiXCR on the 5' RACE reads; one entry per CDR3 protein. This table has 550,000 to 750,000 distinct CDR3 sequences, under 25% appearing once. The sequenced sample consisted of blood. The receptors derive from a man in his sixties or seventies in good health. Both conserved end residues are part of each CDR3. A D gene is named only where the DNA matches it firmly. Size values are once, few and many counts, or a class for expanded clones, and some rows have none.

J,length,V,D,size,DNA,CDR3
TRBJ2-5,14,TRBV6-2/TRBV6-3,.,few,TGTGCCAGCAGTTACACACCGCGGGAAGAGACCCAGTACTTC,CASSYTPREETQYF
TRBJ2-1,15,TRBV20-1,TRBD2,few,TGCAGTGCTAGAGACCCTAGCGGGAGGTCGGATGAGCAGTTCTTC,CSARDPSGRSDEQFF
TRBJ1-6,16,TRBV3-1,.,.,TGTGCCAGCACCCTAACCGGGACATCCTATAATTCACCCCTCCACTTT,CASTLTGTSYNSPLHF
TRBJ2-5,16,TRBV27,TRBD2,.,TGTGCCAGCAGTTTAAGCGCGGGAGGGCCGGTGGAGACCCAGTACTTC,CASSLSAGGPVETQYF
TRBJ2-7,13,TRBV28,TRBD2,few,TGTGCCAGCACCCCTGCGGGGGCCTACGAGCAGTACTTC,CASTPAGAYEQYF
TRBJ2-7,14,TRBV3-1,.,few,TGTGCCAGCAGCATAACGGTAGGCTCCTACGAGCAGTACTTC,CASSITVGSYEQYF
TRBJ2-3,12,TRBV28,.,.,TGTGCCAGCAGTTTAGAGGCACATACGCAGTATTTT,CASSLEAHTQYF
TRBJ1-3,16,TRBV6-5,.,.,TGTGCCAGCAGTTCACCGGGACGGCGCTCTGGAAACACCATATATTTT,CASSSPGRRSGNTIYF
TRBJ2-2,17,TRBV4-1,TRBD2,many,TGCGCCAGCGGGCTAGCGGGATTTGGGAGTCAAACCGGGGAGCTGTTTTTT,CASGLAGFGSQTGELFF
TRBJ2-5,15,TRBV20-1,TRBD2,.,TGCAGTGCTAGAGATCTTCGAAGCGGGAGAGAGACCCAGTACTTC,CSARDLRSGRETQYF
TRBJ2-7,12,TRBV27,.,few,TGTGCCAGCAGCCCCCAGGGCCACGAGCAGTACTTC,CASSPQGHEQYF
TRBJ1-3,15,TRBV27,TRBD1,.,TGTGCCAGCAGTTTGACACAGGGGTCTGGAAACACCATATATTTT,CASSLTQGSGNTIYF
TRBJ2-2,18,TRBV28,.,.,TGTGCCAGCAGTCTGGGTAAAACCGGGACGGCGAACACCGGGGAGCTGTTTTTT,CASSLGKTGTANTGELFF
TRBJ1-1,13,TRBV6-5,.,.,TGTGCCAGCAGTGGGGCAGGGATAACTGAAGCTTTCTTT,CASSGAGITEAFF
TRBJ2-1,16,TRBV18,TRBD2,.,TGTGCCAGCTCACCCTCGACTAGCGGGACCAACAATGAGCAGTTCTTC,CASSPSTSGTNNEQFF
TRBJ2-7,14,TRBV25-1,.,.,TGTGCCAGCAGTGAAAGGGGGGGCAGGTACGAGCAGTACTTC,CASSERGGRYEQYF
TRBJ2-7,14,TRBV27,.,few,TGTGCCAGCAGTTTGAGTTTAGACCTTTACGAGCAGTACTTC,CASSLSLDLYEQYF
TRBJ2-5,15,TRBV2,TRBD1,.,TGTGCCAGCAGTGACGCAGGGGGCTTGGGAGAGACCCAGTACTTC,CASSDAGGLGETQYF
TRBJ2-7,18,TRBV7-6,.,few,TGTGCCAGCAGCTTAGCCTCTTCTAAAGGAGCTAATGCCTACGAGCAGTACTTC,CASSLASSKGANAYEQYF
TRBJ2-5,11,TRBV7-3,.,many,TGTGCCAGCAGCCACCAAGAGACCCAGTACTTC,CASSHQETQYF
TRBJ2-1,14,TRBV20-1,TRBD1,few,TGCAGTGCTAGAACCGGACAGGGTCGGAATGAGCAGTTCTTC,CSARTGQGRNEQFF
TRBJ1-2,14,TRBV6-5,TRBD1,few,TGTGCCAGCAGTAGAGGACAGGGGGCCCCCGGCTACACCTTC,CASSRGQGAPGYTF
TRBJ1-1,13,TRBV4-1,.,.,TGCGCCAGCAGCGGGACACGGAACACTGAAGCTTTCTTT,CASSGTRNTEAFF
TRBJ2-1,16,TRBV6-2/TRBV6-3,.,few,TGTGCCACCCAGGGGACCGAGGCAGCTTTCTACAATGAGCAGTTCTTC,CATQGTEAAFYNEQFF
TRBJ1-1,11,TRBV6-6,.,.,TGTGCCAGCAGATGGGTCACTGAAGCTTTCTTT,CASRWVTEAFF
TRBJ2-3,19,TRBV5-5,TRBD2,few,TGTGCCAGCAGCTTCGGACCGGGACTAGCGGGAGAAAGCACAGATACGCAGTATTTT,CASSFGPGLAGESTDTQYF
TRBJ2-1,14,TRBV28,TRBD2,many,TGTGCCAGCATCCTCCGCGGGAGGCGAGAGGAGCAGTTCTTC,CASILRGRREEQFF